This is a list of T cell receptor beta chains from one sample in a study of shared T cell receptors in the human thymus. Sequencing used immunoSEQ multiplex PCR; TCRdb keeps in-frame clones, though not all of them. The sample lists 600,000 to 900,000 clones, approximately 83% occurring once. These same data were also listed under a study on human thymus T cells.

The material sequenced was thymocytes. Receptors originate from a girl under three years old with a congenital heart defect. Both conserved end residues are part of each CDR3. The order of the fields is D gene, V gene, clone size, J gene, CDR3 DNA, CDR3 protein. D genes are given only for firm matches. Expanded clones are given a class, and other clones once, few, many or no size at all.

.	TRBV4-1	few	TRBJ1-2	TGCGCCAGCAGCCAAGAGATATCCTTGACGCCGGAAAGGGAGCGTATGGGCTACACCTTC	CASSQEISLTPERERMGYTF
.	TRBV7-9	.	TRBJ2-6	TGTGCCAGCACCCCACAACCAGGGGTAATAGATGGGGCCAACGTCCTGACTTTC	CASTPQPGVIDGANVLTF
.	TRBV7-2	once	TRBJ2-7	TGTGCCAGCAGCTTAGTTCGACCCTCAGGCGAGCAGTACTTC	CASSLVRPSGEQYF
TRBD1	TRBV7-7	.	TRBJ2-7	TGTGCCAGCAGCTTAGGGACAGGATCTTACGAGCAGTACTTC	CASSLGTGSYEQYF
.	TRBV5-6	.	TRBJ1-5	TGTGCCAGCAGCTTGGGTTCCCCCCCGGGGGGCAGTCAGCCCCAGCATTTT	CASSLGSPPGGSQPQHF
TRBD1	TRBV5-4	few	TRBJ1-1	TGTGCCAGCAATAAGGGACAGCACACTGAAGCTTTCTTT	CASNKGQHTEAFF
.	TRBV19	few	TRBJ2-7	TGTGCCAGTAGTATGAGTCGAGGGCCAGCAGAGAACGAGCAGTACTTC	CASSMSRGPAENEQYF
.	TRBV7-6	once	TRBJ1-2	TGTGCCAGCAGTCCGAGGATGGGCTATGGCTACACCTTC	CASSPRMGYGYTF
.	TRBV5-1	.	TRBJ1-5	TGCGCCAGCAGCTTAGATACAGGGCCCAATCAGCCCCAGCATTTT	CASSLDTGPNQPQHF
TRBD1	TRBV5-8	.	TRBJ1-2	TGTGCCAGCAGTTATGGACAGGAAGGGGGCTACACCTTC	CASSYGQEGGYTF
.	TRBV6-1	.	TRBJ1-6	TGTGCCAGCAAGGGGTCCTATAATTCACCCCTCCACTTT	CASKGSYNSPLHF
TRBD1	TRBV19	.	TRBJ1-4	TGTGCCAGTAGTATGGTCAGGGGGGATGAAAAACTGTTTTTT	CASSMVRGDEKLFF
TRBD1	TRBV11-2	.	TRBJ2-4	TGTGCCAGCAGCACGAAACAGGGGGGAAACATTCAGTACTTC	CASSTKQGGNIQYF
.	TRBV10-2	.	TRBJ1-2	TGCGCCAGCAGTGAGTCTCCGGGGGAGTCGGGTGGCTACACCTTC	CASSESPGESGGYTF
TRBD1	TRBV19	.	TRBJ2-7	TGTGCCAGTAGTGCAGACAGGGGGGTCGAGCAGTACTTC	CASSADRGVEQYF
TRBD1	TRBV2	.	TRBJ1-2	TGTGCCAGCATCCGGACAGGGGGCCGTGGCTACACCTTC	CASIRTGGRGYTF
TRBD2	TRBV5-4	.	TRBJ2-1	TGTGCCAGCAGCCCGACTAGCGGGGGGGTAAATGAGCAGTTCTTC	CASSPTSGGVNEQFF
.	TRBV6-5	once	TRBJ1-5	TGTGCCAGCGGGGCAGCTAGCAATCAGCCCCAGCATTTT	CASGAASNQPQHF
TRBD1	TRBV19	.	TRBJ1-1	TGTGCCAGTAGTATTTTGAGACAGGGGGTTTCTGGGAACACTGAAGCTTTCTTT	CASSILRQGVSGNTEAFF
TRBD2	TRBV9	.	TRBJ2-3	TGTGCCAGCAGCGAGACTAGCGGGGCGCAGTATTTT	CASSETSGAQYF
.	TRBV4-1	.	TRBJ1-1	TGCGCCAGCAGCCAAGATTACGGTTTGAACACTGAAGCTTTCTTT	CASSQDYGLNTEAFF